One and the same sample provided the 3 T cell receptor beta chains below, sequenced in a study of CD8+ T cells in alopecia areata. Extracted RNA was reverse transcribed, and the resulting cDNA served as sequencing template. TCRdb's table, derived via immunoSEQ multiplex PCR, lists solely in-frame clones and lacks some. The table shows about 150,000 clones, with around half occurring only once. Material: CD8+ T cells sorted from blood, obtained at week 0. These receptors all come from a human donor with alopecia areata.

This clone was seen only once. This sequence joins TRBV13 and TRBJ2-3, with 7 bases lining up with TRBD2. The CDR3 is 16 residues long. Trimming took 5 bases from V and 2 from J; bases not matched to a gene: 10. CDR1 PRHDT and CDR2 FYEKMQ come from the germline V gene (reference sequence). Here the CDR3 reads CASSLSERGVTDTQYF. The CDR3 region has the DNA TGTGCCAGCAGCCTTTCCGAGCGGGGAGTCACAGATACGCAGTATTTT.

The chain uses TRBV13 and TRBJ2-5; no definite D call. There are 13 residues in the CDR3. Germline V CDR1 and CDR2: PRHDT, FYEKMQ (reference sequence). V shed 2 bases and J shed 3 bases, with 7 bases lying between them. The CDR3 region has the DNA TGTGCCAGCAGCTTACAGGAGAAAGAGACCCAGTACTTC. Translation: CASSLQEKETQYF.

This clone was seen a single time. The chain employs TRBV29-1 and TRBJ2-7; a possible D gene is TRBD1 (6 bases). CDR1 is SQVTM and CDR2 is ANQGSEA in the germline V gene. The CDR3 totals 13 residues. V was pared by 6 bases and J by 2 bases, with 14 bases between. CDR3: CSVRTVQTYEQYF. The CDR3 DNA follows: TGCAGCGTCCGGACAGTTCAAACCTACGAGCAGTACTTC.